These 18 T cell receptor beta chains were all obtained from the same sample, sequenced in a study of beta chain features in type 1 diabetes. Study-wide results and limits: There was a moderate but significant shortening of TCRB CDR3s in all four CD4+ subsets of Type 1 diabetes patients.

Expressed TCRB transcripts were sequenced, since all the RNA that had been isolated was reverse transcribed. Repertoires were generated with immunoSEQ multiplex PCR, while TCRdb's copy carries only in-frame clones and drops some. The sample lists 310,000 or so clones; around 16% were seen once. Their recognized antigens are unknown. The sequenced sample consisted of naive CD4+ T cells from blood. The receptors derive from a man younger than 30 with type 1 diabetes.

Only a few counts were recorded for this clone. DNA of the CDR3: TGTGCCAGCATGGAGGGAACAGGGGGCTACGAGCAGTACTTC. It encodes CASMEGTGGYEQYF. The chain employs TRBV27 and TRBJ2-7; 8 bases are a match to TRBD1. The CDR3 length is 14 residues. CDR1 is MNHEY, CDR2 SMNVEV, per germline (reference sequence). V shed 7 bases, J shed 3 bases, and the junction held 8 bases outside the gene matches.

This clone has just a few counts. The chain joins TRBV28 to TRBJ1-2, with 9 bases identical to TRBD1. The CDR3 loop spans 15 amino acids. V lost 7 bases and J lost 2; bases outside the gene matches: 8. Germline CDR1 reads MDHEN; CDR2 reads SYDVKM. CDR3 region: CASTSFGQGNYGYTF. The DNA of the CDR3 is TGTGCCAGCACCTCATTCGGACAGGGGAACTATGGCTACACCTTC.

This clone was found a few times. This sequence joins TRBV5-1 and TRBJ2-5; 8 bases match TRBD2. V trimming: 1 base; J trimming: 5 bases; junction bases outside the gene matches: 7. The CDR3 runs to 15 residues. Germline-derived CDR1 and CDR2 are SGHRS and YFSETQ. The CDR3 nucleotides are TGCGCCAGCAGCTTGTCGGGAGGGCCGGTTGAGACCCAGTACTTC. Amino acids: CASSLSGGPVETQYF.

As for this clone: Additional DNA sequences in this sample encode the identical CDR3. CDR3 sequence: CASSSGQGYGYTF. CDR3 DNA: TGTGCCAGCAGCTCCGGACAGGGCTATGGCTACACCTTC. The rearrangement joins TRBV7-2 to TRBJ1-2; the match to TRBD1 covers 8 bases. The V and J ends lost 4 bases and 4 bases, in that order; junction bases with no gene match: 2. Per the germline V gene, CDR1 is SGHTA and CDR2 is FQGNSA. This CDR3 spans 13 amino acids.

V gene TRBV27 combines with J gene TRBJ1-3, with 8 bases lining up with TRBD1. Unmatched junction bases numbered 12, after V lost 5 bases and J lost 0 bases. CDR1 is MNHEY and CDR2 is SMNVEV in the germline V gene (reference sequence). This CDR3 has 18 amino acids. The CDR3 coding sequence is TGTGCCAGCAGTATGCGGACAGGGCAGGCAGGCTCTGGAAACACCATATATTTT. Protein product: CASSMRTGQAGSGNTIYF.

This clone was detected once. This chain links TRBV5-1 with TRBJ2-7, with 9 nucleotides matching TRBD1. Germline V gives CDR1 SGHRS, CDR2 YFSETQ. The ends lost 2 bases at V and 0 bases at J; junction bases unmatched: 3. The CDR3 has 15 amino acids. This chain's CDR3 is CASSFYRGPSYEQYF. The DNA for the CDR3 is TGCGCCAGCAGCTTTTACAGGGGGCCCTCCTACGAGCAGTACTTC.

This clone came up a few times. V gene TRBV7-9 combines with J gene TRBJ2-5; D possibly corresponds to TRBD1 (6 bases). The CDR3 is 15 amino acids. Between the trimmed V and J ends, which lost 5 bases and 5 bases, there was a span of 18 bases. Germline V gives CDR1 SEHNR, CDR2 FQNEAQ (reference sequence). In nucleotides, the CDR3 is TGTGCCAGCAGCCCTCGACAGGCCCTAAGGGAGACCCAGTACTTC. Translation gives CASSPRQALRETQYF.

The V and J genes are TRBV18 and TRBJ1-4; tentatively, D is TRBD1 (5 bases). Germline V lookup: CDR1 KGHSH, CDR2 LQKENI. V was cut by 3 bases and J by 7 bases, with 15 bases left in between. There are 15 residues in the CDR3. The CDR3 region has the DNA TGTGCCAGCTCACCCCAGGGACGGGGGGGTGAAAAACTGTTTTTT. Its translation: CASSPQGRGGEKLFF.

This clone turned up a few times. This chain connects TRBV7-9 to TRBJ1-1; TRBD1 is a possible D gene (6 bases). Germline V gene sequence: CDR1 SEHNR, CDR2 FQNEAQ (reference sequence). The CDR3 totals 15 residues. V lost 4 bases, J lost 5 bases, and 17 bases lay in between. In DNA, the CDR3 is TGTGCCAGCAGCTCCTTACAGGGACGTTTAACTGAAGCTTTCTTT. Protein sequence: CASSSLQGRLTEAFF. The full variable domain, completed using reference TRBV7-9 and TRBJ1-1, is DTGVSQNPRHKITKRGQNVTFRCDPISEHNRLYWYRQTLGQGPEFLTYFQNEAQLEKSRLLSDRFSAERPKGSFSTLEIQRTEQGDSAMYLCASSSLQGRLTEAFFGQGTRLTVV.

The chain combines TRBV6-1 with TRBJ2-7, with D unresolved. Germline lookup yields CDR1 MNHNS and CDR2 SASEGT. This CDR3 has 11 amino acids. The V end lost 5 bases, the J end lost 3 bases, and 5 bases lay between the germline ends. CDR3 DNA sequence: TGTGCCAGCAGTTTCAACTACGAGCAGTACTTC. Translating it yields CASSFNYEQYF.

This clone has a handful of counts. The chain employs TRBV29-1 and TRBJ2-3; no clear D gene. With 7 bases removed from V and 1 base from J, the gap between germline ends came to 12 bases. This CDR3 has 13 residues. Germline-derived CDR1 and CDR2 are SQVTM and ANQGSEA. The CDR3 region is CSDTTAGTDTQYF. As DNA, the CDR3 is TGCAGCGATACGACTGCTGGCACAGATACGCAGTATTTT.

CDR3 sequence reads: CASSTYDREQYF. In DNA form, the CDR3 reads TGTGCCAGCAGCACTTATGACAGGGAGCAGTACTTC. V and J are TRBV2 and TRBJ2-7; TRBD1 might be the D (6 bases). The CDR3 runs 12 residues. Germline V CDR1 and CDR2: SNHLY, FYNNEI. The ends were cut back, 6 bases at V and 7 bases at J, with 13 bases in the middle.

The sample holds a few counts of this clone. In DNA, the CDR3 is TGTGCCAGCAGCTTAAGCTACAGTAGTTACGAGCAGTACTTC. This codes for CASSLSYSSYEQYF. The chain links TRBV7-2 to TRBJ2-7; no definite D call. The V gene's germline CDR1 is SGHTA and CDR2 FQGNSA. The CDR3 runs 14 residues. V was pared by 2 bases and J by 4 bases, with 12 bases between. Full variable domain (missing parts from reference TRBV7-2 and TRBJ2-7): GAGVSQSPSNKVTEKGKDVELRCDPISGHTALYWYRQSLGQGLEFLIYFQGNSAPDKSGLPSDRFSAERTGGSVSTLTIQRTQQEDSAVYLCASSLSYSSYEQYFGPGTRLTVT.

This clone occurred a few times. The chain has TRBV19 and TRBJ2-1; 7 bases match TRBD2. Unmatched junction bases numbered 15, after V lost 6 bases and J lost 7 bases. Germline values: CDR1 LNHDA, CDR2 SQIVND (reference sequence). CDR3 length: 16 residues. The CDR3 loop reads CASSVNGGGVGNEQFF. The CDR3 DNA is TGTGCCAGTAGCGTAAATGGGGGGGGTGTAGGTAATGAGCAGTTCTTC.

In this sample, this clone turned up once. The rearrangement uses TRBV5-1 and TRBJ1-6; 10 nucleotides agree with TRBD1. CDR3 length equals 14 residues. CDR1 SGHRS and CDR2 YFSETQ come from the germline V gene. With 3 bases clipped from V and 12 bases from J, the junction kept 6 bases outside the gene matches. The CDR3 protein is CASSWGTGDGPLHF. CDR3 bases: TGCGCCAGCAGCTGGGGGACAGGGGACGGACCCCTCCACTTT.

This clone was seen a handful of times. The chain carries TRBV5-1 and TRBJ1-1; D is unresolved. This CDR3 is built from 14 residues. Trimming cost V 0 bases and J 2 bases, with 8 bases left between them. Germline CDR1 and CDR2: SGHRS and YFSETQ. In DNA form, the CDR3 reads TGCGCCAGCAGCTTGGGGCCCCACAACACTGAAGCTTTCTTT. Amino acid sequence: CASSLGPHNTEAFF.

The chain is built from TRBV18 and TRBJ2-5; possible D gene TRBD2, 6 bases. Trimming stripped 4 bases from V and 2 bases from J, with 8 bases between. This CDR3 is built from 13 residues. The germline V gene encodes CDR1 KGHSH and CDR2 LQKENI. CDR3 coding DNA: TGTGCCAGCTCACGGGAGGAACAAGAGACCCAGTACTTC. Translating gives CASSREEQETQYF.

V usage is TRBV28 and J usage is TRBJ1-5; D remains ambiguous. Per the germline V gene, CDR1 is MDHEN and CDR2 is SYDVKM. CDR3 length: 13 residues. Trimming pared 11 bases from V and 2 bases from J, leaving 13 bases between. The CDR3 DNA follows: TGTGCCGCCGCCGCCATAGGCAATCAGCCCCAGCATTTT. Translating it yields CAAAAIGNQPQHF.